Below, 19 T cell receptor beta chains from the same sample are listed, as sequenced in a study of blood T cell repertoires in COVID-19. Data came from immunoSEQ multiplex PCR; TCRdb stores just in-frame clones and leaves some out. The sample yields tens of thousands of clones, roughly 83% seen once. The specimen sequenced was peripheral blood. Receptors originate from a man between 65 and 85 years old with acute or convalescent COVID-19.

The table lists this clone with a count of one. V usage is TRBV6-5 and J usage is TRBJ1-6; D unresolved. V was cut by 11 bases and J by 10 bases, with 18 bases left in between. The CDR3 runs to 13 residues. Germline V lookup: CDR1 MNHEY, CDR2 SVGAGI. CDR3 in amino acids: CASGSDGLSPLHF. For the CDR3, the DNA is TGTGCCTCAGGCTCGGATGGTCTATCACCCCTCCACTTT.

The V gene is TRBV4-3, the J gene TRBJ2-5, with 8 nucleotides matching TRBD2. The germline V gene encodes CDR1 LGHNA and CDR2 YSLEER. The CDR3 has 16 amino acids. J lost 0 bases, V lost 1 base, and 4 bases had no gene match. Written as DNA, the CDR3 is TGCGCCAGCAGCCAAGGACTAGCGCATAACCAAGAGACCCAGTACTTC. This encodes CASSQGLAHNQETQYF.

J is TRBJ2-1 and V is TRBV28; 12 bases map to TRBD1. V lost 3 bases and J lost 3; bases outside the gene matches: 9. This CDR3 region has 18 residues. CDR1 and CDR2 from the germline V gene are MDHEN and SYDVKM. The CDR3 DNA reads TGTGCCAGCAGTTTGTGGGACAGGGGGCGCGGAAGCTACAATGAGCAGTTCTTC. This gives the protein CASSLWDRGRGSYNEQFF.

The J gene is TRBJ2-1, the V gene TRBV6-1, with TRBD1 identical over 7 bases. Germline CDR1 is MNHNS and CDR2 is SASEGT. The trim removed 1 base at V and 4 bases at J, leaving 4 bases unmatched. The CDR3 covers 15 residues. The CDR3 protein is CASSEVPQGYNEQFF. The CDR3 DNA is TGTGCCAGCAGTGAAGTCCCACAGGGGTACAATGAGCAGTTCTTC.

The CDR3 region has the DNA TGTGCCAGCAGCCCTCATAGCGGGGGGGACAATGAGCAGTTCTTC. This codes for CASSPHSGGDNEQFF. V gene TRBV9 combines with J gene TRBJ2-1; 11 bases map to TRBD2. From germline, CDR1 is SGDLS and CDR2 YYNGEE. The CDR3 loop spans 15 amino acids. Trimming took 4 bases from V and 5 from J; bases not matched to a gene: 5.

In its sample, this clone was seen once. This sequence joins TRBV6-5 and TRBJ2-3; the D gene is possibly TRBD1 (6 bases). Trimming shortened V by 5 bases and J by 2 bases, and 14 bases separated the two germline ends. Germline V CDR1 and CDR2: MNHEY, SVGAGI. The length of the CDR3 is 15 residues. The CDR3 spells CASSLTTGITDTQYF. DNA for the CDR3: TGTGCCAGCAGTCTAACCACAGGGATCACAGATACGCAGTATTTT.

This chain connects TRBV6-5 to TRBJ2-3; D ambiguous. The V gene lost 7 bases and the J gene lost 1 base, with 9 bases spanning the gap. Looked up from germline, CDR1 is MNHEY and CDR2 is SVGAGI. CDR3 length equals 13 residues. CDR3 sequence reads: CASKRSGTDTQYF. The CDR3 DNA follows: TGTGCCAGCAAACGGTCTGGCACAGATACGCAGTATTTT.

The rearrangement uses TRBV9 and TRBJ1-2; D is ambiguous. CDR1 is SGDLS and CDR2 is YYNGEE in the germline V gene. The CDR3 consists of 11 residues. V was clipped by 2 bases and J by 8 bases, with 7 bases between them. This chain's CDR3 is CASSVRWGYTF. In DNA, the CDR3 is TGTGCCAGCAGCGTCCGGTGGGGCTACACCTTC.

V is TRBV5-5 and J is TRBJ1-1; TRBD1 aligns across 7 bases. The CDR3 spans 14 residues. After removal of 3 bases from V and 10 bases from J, the junction contained 12 bases not matched to a gene. In germline, CDR1 is SGHKS, CDR2 YYEKEE (reference sequence). This chain's CDR3 is CASSSDRERHTAFF. CDR3 bases: TGTGCCAGCAGCTCCGACAGGGAGAGACACACAGCTTTCTTT.

The sample holds one count of this clone. The rearrangement joins TRBV5-5 to TRBJ2-5; D is perhaps TRBD2 (5 bases). Deletions cut 0 bases from V and 5 bases from J, with 14 bases between. CDR3 size: 15 residues. The germline V gene encodes CDR1 SGHKS and CDR2 YYEKEE (reference sequence). CDR3 coding DNA: TGTGCCAGCAGCTTGGTAGGACTCCCCCAGGAGACCCAGTACTTC. Translating gives CASSLVGLPQETQYF.

This chain uses TRBV3-1 (or the pseudogene TRBV3-2) with TRBJ2-2; a weak D match, TRBD2 (6 bases). Trimming removed 6 bases at V and 6 bases at J, with 11 bases between. CDR3 length: 13 residues. Germline V lookup: CDR1 LGHDT, CDR2 YNNKEL (reference sequence). The CDR3 region is CASSWTTPGELFF. The CDR3 DNA reads as TGTGCCAGCAGTTGGACTACCCCCGGGGAGCTGTTTTTT.

The chain joins TRBV5-4 to TRBJ2-5; D ambiguous. This CDR3 is built from 14 residues. Germline-derived CDR1 and CDR2 are SGHNT and YYREEE (reference sequence). Trimming removed 4 bases at V and 5 bases at J, with 15 bases between. The CDR3, as DNA: TGTGCCAGCAGCAGTCCGATCGGAGAGGAGACCCAGTACTTC. Its protein product is CASSSPIGEETQYF.

This sequence joins TRBV11-2 and TRBJ1-4, with D unclear. Trimming left V 0 bases short and J 5 bases short, with 7 bases between. Looked up from germline, CDR1 is SGHAT and CDR2 is FQNNGV. The CDR3 runs to 14 residues. In DNA, the CDR3 is TGTGCCAGCAGCTTAGATTCCCGGAATGAAAAACTGTTTTTT. Its protein product is CASSLDSRNEKLFF. The whole variable domain, filled in from reference TRBV11-2 and TRBJ1-4, reads EAGVAQSPRYKIIEKRQSVAFWCNPISGHATLYWYQQILGQGPKLLIQFQNNGVVDDSQLPKDRFSAERLKGVDSTLKIQPAKLEDSAVYLCASSLDSRNEKLFFGSGTQLSVL.

The chain uses TRBV3-1 (or the pseudogene TRBV3-2) and TRBJ1-1; unclear D gene. Trimming removed 4 bases from V and 7 bases from J, with 7 bases in between. CDR1 LGHDT and CDR2 YNNKEL come from the germline V gene (reference sequence). CDR3 length: 11 residues. In DNA, the CDR3 is TGTGCCAGCAGCCGCGGGGTTGAAGCTTTCTTT. Translation gives CASSRGVEAFF.

J is TRBJ2-7 and V is TRBV27; 8 nucleotides line up with TRBD2. In germline, CDR1 is MNHEY, CDR2 SMNVEV (reference sequence). This CDR3 region has 19 residues. After removal of 5 bases from V and 3 bases from J, the junction contained 21 bases not matched to a gene. Here the CDR3 DNA reads TGTGCCAGCAGTCACCACCCGCGCCCCGGGACTAGTCCGCACTACGAGCAGTACTTC. Translating gives CASSHHPRPGTSPHYEQYF.

This clone was found once. The rearrangement uses TRBV6-2 or TRBV6-3 and TRBJ2-1, with a possible D match to TRBD1 (5 bases). Trimming left V 5 bases short and J 4 bases short, with 9 bases between. The germline CDR1 and CDR2 sequences are MNHEY and SVGEGT. CDR3 length: 13 amino acids. CDR3 protein: CASSQDTYNEQFF. In nucleotides, the CDR3 is TGTGCCAGCAGTCAGGACACATACAATGAGCAGTTCTTC.

This clone was counted a few times. The chain uses TRBV18 and TRBJ2-1, with TRBD2 matching 8 bases. Trimming at V came to 2 bases and at J to 7 bases, leaving 7 bases not matched to a gene. The germline V gene has CDR1 KGHSH and CDR2 LQKENI. The CDR3 has 15 amino acids. The CDR3 DNA is TGTGCCAGCTCACCAGTAGCGGGATCAGATAATGAGCAGTTCTTC. It yields the protein CASSPVAGSDNEQFF.

This clone has only one observation. The chain joins TRBV24-1 to TRBJ1-6; weak D call: TRBD1 (6 bases). The germline V gene has CDR1 KGHDR and CDR2 SFDVKD. Trimming took 9 bases from V and 6 from J, leaving 8 bases between them. The length of the CDR3 is 12 residues. The CDR3 is CATGQFNSPLHF. For the CDR3, the DNA is TGTGCCACCGGACAGTTTAATTCACCCCTCCACTTT.

This chain uses TRBV29-1 with TRBJ2-1, with 12 nucleotides matching TRBD1. The CDR3 contains 15 residues. Germline CDR1 reads SQVTM; CDR2 reads ANQGSEA. V dropped 2 bases and J dropped 6; count of bases not matched to a gene: 5. The CDR3 DNA sequence: TGCAGCGTTGAAACGGGACAGGGGGCCGTCAATGAGCAGTTCTTC. It translates to CSVETGQGAVNEQFF.